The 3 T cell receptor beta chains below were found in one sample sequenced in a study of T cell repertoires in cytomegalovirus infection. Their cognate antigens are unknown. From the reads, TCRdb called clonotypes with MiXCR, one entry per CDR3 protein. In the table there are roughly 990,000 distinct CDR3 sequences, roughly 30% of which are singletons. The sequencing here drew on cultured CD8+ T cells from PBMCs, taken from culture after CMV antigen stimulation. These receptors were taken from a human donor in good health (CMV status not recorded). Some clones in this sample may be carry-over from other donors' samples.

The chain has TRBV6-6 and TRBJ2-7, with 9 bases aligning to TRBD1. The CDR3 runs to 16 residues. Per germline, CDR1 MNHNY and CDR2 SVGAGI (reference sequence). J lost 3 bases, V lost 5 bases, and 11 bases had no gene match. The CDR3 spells CASSNQGQGLYYEQYV. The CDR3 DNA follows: TGTGCCAGCAGTAACCAGGGACAGGGCCTTTACTACGAGCAGTACGTC.

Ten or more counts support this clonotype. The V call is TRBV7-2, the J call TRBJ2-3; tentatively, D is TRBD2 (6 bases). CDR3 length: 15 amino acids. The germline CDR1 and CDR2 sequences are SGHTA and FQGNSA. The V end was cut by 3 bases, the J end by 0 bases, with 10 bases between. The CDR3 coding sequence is TGTGCCAGCAGCTTCATACTAGCCAGCACAGATACGCAGTATTTT. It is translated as CASSFILASTDTQYF. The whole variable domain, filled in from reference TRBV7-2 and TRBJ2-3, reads GAGVSQSPSNKVTEKGKDVELRCDPISGHTALYWYRQSLGQGLEFLIYFQGNSAPDKSGLPSDRFSAERTGGSVSTLTIQRTQQEDSAVYLCASSFILASTDTQYFGPGTRLTVL.

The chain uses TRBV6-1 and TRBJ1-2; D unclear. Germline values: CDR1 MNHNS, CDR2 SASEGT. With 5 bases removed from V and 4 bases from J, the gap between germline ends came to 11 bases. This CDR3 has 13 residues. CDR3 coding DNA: TGTGCCAGCAGTATAGAGCCCGTCTATGGCTACACCTTC. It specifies CASSIEPVYGYTF.